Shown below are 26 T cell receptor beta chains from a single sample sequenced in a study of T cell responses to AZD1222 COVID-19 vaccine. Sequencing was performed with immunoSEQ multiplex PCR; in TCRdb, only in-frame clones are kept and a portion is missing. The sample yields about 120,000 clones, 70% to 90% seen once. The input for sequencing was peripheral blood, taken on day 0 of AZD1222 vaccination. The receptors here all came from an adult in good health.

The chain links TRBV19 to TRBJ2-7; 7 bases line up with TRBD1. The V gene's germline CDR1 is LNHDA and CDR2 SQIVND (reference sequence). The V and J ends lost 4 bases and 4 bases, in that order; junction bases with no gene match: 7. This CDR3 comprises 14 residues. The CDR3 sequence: CASSTGQLYYEQYF. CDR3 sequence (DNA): TGTGCCAGTAGTACGGGACAGCTTTATTACGAGCAGTACTTC.

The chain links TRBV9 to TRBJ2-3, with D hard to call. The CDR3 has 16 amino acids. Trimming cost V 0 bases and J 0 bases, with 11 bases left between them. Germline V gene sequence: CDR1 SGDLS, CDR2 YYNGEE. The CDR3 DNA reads TGTGCCAGCAGCGTAGAGCCGCGGAGAAGCACAGATACGCAGTATTTT. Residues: CASSVEPRRSTDTQYF.

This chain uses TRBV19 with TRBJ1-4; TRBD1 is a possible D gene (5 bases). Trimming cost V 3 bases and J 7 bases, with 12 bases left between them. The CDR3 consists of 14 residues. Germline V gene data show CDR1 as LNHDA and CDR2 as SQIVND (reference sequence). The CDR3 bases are TGTGCCAGTAGTATGGGGGGTGGCCCTGAAAAACTGTTTTTT. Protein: CASSMGGGPEKLFF.

CDR3 amino acids: CASSLVPRWNYGYTF. The CDR3 DNA reads as TGTGCCAGCAGCTTAGTTCCCCGATGGAACTATGGCTACACCTTC. The chain employs TRBV11-2 and TRBJ1-2; D unresolved. This CDR3 is built from 15 residues. Between the trimmed V and J ends, which lost 1 base and 2 bases, there was a span of 11 bases. Germline lookup yields CDR1 SGHAT and CDR2 FQNNGV.

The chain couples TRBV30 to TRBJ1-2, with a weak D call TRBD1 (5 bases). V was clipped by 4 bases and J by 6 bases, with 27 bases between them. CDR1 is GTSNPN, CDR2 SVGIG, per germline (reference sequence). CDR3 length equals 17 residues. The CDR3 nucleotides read TGTGCCTGGACACACGTTGGAGGGGCGCGGCGATCGGATGGCTACACCTTC. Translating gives CAWTHVGGARRSDGYTF.

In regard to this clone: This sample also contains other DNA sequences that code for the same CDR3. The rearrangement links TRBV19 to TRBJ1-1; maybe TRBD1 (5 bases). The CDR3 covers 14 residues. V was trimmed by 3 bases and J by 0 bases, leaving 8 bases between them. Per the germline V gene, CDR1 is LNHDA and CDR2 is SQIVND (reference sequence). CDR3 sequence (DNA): TGTGCCAGTAGTATTCAGGGCTTGAACACTGAAGCTTTCTTT. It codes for CASSIQGLNTEAFF.

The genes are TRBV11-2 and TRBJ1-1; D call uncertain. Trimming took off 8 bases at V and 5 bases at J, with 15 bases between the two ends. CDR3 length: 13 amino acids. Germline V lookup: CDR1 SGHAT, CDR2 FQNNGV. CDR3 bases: TGTGCCAGCGGGGAAGGGCGAGGGACTGAAGCTTTCTTT. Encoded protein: CASGEGRGTEAFF.

The CDR3 sequence: CASSLTRPGTGPYTGELFF. The DNA for the CDR3 is TGTGCCAGTAGCTTAACCCGACCGGGGACAGGGCCTTACACCGGGGAGCTGTTTTTT. This rearrangement joins TRBV19 to TRBJ2-2, with 9 bases identical to TRBD1. CDR3 length: 19 residues. Unmatched junction bases numbered 17, after V lost 6 bases and J lost 3 bases. Germline V gene data show CDR1 as LNHDA and CDR2 as SQIVND (reference sequence).

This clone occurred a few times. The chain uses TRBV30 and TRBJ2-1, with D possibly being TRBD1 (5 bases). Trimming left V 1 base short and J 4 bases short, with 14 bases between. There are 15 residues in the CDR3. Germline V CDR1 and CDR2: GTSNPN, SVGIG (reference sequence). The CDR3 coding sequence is TGTGCCTGGAGTGCAGGGCTATCTCCGTACAATGAGCAGTTCTTC. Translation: CAWSAGLSPYNEQFF. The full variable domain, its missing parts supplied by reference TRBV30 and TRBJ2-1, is SQTIHQWPATLVQPVGSPLSLECTVEGTSNPNLYWYRQAAGRGLQLLFYSVGIGQISSEVPQNLSASRPQDRQFILSSKKLLLSDSGFYLCAWSAGLSPYNEQFFGPGTRLTVL.

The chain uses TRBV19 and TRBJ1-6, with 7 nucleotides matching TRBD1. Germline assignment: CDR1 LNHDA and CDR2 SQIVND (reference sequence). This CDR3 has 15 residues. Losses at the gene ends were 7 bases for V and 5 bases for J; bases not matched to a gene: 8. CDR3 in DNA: TGTGCCAGTAAACCCCCCGGGACAGATAATTCACCCCTCCACTTT. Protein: CASKPPGTDNSPLHF.

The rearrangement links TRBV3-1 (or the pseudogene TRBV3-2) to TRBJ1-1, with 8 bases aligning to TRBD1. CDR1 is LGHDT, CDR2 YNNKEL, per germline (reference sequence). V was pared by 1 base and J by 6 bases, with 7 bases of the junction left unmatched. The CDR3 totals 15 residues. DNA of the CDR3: TGTGCCAGCAGCCAAGTCAGGACAGGGAGGGCTGAAGCTTTCTTT. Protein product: CASSQVRTGRAEAFF.

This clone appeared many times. Here the CDR3 reads CASSAPQRSVNEQFF. The CDR3 bases are TGTGCCAGCAGCGCCCCCCAGCGATCGGTCAATGAGCAGTTCTTC. The J gene is TRBJ2-1, the V gene TRBV9; no clear D gene. The length of the CDR3 is 15 residues. The germline CDR1 and CDR2 sequences are SGDLS and YYNGEE. Trimming cost V 3 bases and J 6 bases, with 16 bases left between them.

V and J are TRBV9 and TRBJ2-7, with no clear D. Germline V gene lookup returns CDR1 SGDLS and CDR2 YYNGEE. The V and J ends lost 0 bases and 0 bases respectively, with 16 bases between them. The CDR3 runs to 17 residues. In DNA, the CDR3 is TGTGCCAGCAGCGTAGTTGGTAGAGACCCCAGCTCCTACGAGCAGTACTTC. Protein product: CASSVVGRDPSSYEQYF.

Here the CDR3 reads CASSSNRGADTEAFF. CDR3 nucleotide sequence: TGTGCCAGCAGCTCTAACAGGGGGGCCGACACTGAAGCTTTCTTT. The chain has TRBV7-9 and TRBJ1-1; TRBD1 matches at 8 bases. Germline CDR1 is SEHNR and CDR2 is FQNEAQ (reference sequence). The CDR3 consists of 15 residues. Unmatched junction bases numbered 7, after V lost 4 bases and J lost 3 bases.

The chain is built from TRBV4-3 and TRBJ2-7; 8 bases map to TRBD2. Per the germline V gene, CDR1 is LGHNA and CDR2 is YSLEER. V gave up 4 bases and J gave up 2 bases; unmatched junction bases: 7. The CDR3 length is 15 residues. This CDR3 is CASSPRLAQPYEQYF. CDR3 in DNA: TGCGCCAGCAGCCCCAGACTAGCGCAACCCTACGAGCAGTACTTC.

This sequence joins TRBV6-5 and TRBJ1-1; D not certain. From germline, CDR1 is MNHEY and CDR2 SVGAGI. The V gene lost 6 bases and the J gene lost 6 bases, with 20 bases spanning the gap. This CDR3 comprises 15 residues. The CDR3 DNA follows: TGTGCCAGCAGCTCAACCACCATGCTGGCCGCTGAAGCTTTCTTT. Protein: CASSSTTMLAAEAFF.

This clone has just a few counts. The CDR3, as DNA: TGTGCCAGCAGCATCCCGGGGCTCTGGGACACCGGGGAGCTGTTTTTT. As protein: CASSIPGLWDTGELFF. The chain has TRBV5-6 and TRBJ2-2; either TRBD1 or TRBD2 may fit D (5 bases each). CDR1 and CDR2 from the germline V gene are SGHDT and YYEEEE. This CDR3 is 16 amino acids long. The V end was cut by 4 bases, the J end by 3 bases, with 16 bases between.

The CDR3 DNA follows: TGTGCCAGCACCCAAGGACAGGGATTGTTACCCCTCCACTTT. Translation gives CASTQGQGLLPLHF. V and J are TRBV7-9 and TRBJ1-6, with TRBD1 matching 8 bases. Germline V CDR1 and CDR2: SEHNR, FQNEAQ (reference sequence). J lost 12 bases, V lost 7 bases, and 11 bases had no gene match. CDR3 length: 14 residues.

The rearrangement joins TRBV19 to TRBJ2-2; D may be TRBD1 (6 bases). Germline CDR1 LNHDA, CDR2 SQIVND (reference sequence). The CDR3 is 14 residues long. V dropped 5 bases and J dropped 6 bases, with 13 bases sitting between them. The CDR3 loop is CASSPQGGAGELFF. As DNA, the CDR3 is TGTGCCAGTAGTCCACAGGGTGGGGCCGGGGAGCTGTTTTTT.

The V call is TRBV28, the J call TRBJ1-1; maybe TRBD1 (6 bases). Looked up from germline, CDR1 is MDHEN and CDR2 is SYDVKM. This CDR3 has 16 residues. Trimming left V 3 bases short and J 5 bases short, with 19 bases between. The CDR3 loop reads CASSFPLGRGGTEAFF. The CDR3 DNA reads TGTGCCAGCAGTTTCCCCCTGGGCAGGGGAGGTACTGAAGCTTTCTTT.

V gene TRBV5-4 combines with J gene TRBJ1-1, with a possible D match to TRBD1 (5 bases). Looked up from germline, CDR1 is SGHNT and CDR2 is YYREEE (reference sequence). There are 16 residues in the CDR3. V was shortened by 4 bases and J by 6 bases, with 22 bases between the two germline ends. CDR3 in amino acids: CASSTERGQWGAEAFF. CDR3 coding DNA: TGTGCCAGCAGCACTGAAAGGGGTCAGTGGGGAGCTGAAGCTTTCTTT.

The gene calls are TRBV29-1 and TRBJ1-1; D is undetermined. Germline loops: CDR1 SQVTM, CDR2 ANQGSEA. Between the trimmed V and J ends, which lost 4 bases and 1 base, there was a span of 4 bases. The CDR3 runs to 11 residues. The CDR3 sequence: CSVGENTEAFF. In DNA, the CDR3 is TGCAGCGTTGGAGAGAACACTGAAGCTTTCTTT. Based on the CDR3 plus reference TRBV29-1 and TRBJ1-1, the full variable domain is SAVISQKPSRDICQRGTSLTIQCQVDSQVTMMFWYRQQPGQSLTLIATANQGSEATYESGFVIDKFPISRPNLTFSTLTVSNMSPEDSSIYLCSVGENTEAFFGQGTRLTVV.

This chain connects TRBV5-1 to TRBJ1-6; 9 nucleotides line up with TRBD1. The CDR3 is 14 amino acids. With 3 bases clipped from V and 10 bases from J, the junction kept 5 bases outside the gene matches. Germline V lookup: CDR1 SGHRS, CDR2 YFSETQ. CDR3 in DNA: TGCGCCAGCAGCTCACAGGGGGCGAAGTCACCCCTCCACTTT. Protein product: CASSSQGAKSPLHF.

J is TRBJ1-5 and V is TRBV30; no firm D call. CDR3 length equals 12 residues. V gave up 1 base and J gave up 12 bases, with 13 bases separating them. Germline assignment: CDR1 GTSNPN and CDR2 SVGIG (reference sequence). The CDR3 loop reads CAWSGPGHHQHF. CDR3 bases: TGTGCCTGGAGTGGCCCTGGGCACCACCAGCATTTT.

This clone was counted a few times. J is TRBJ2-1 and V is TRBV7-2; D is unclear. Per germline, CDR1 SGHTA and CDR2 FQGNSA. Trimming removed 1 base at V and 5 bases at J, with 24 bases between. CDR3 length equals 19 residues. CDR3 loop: CASSLVPGDVSKIDNEQFF. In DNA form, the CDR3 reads TGTGCCAGCAGCTTAGTTCCCGGTGATGTCTCCAAAATAGACAATGAGCAGTTCTTC.

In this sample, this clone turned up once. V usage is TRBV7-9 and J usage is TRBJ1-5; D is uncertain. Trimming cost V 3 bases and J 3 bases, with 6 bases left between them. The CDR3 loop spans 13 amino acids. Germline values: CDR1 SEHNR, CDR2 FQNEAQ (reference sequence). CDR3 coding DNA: TGTGCCAGCAGCTTTTCAGTCAATCAGCCCCAGCATTTT. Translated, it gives CASSFSVNQPQHF. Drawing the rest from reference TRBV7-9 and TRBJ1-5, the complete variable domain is DTGVSQNPRHKITKRGQNVTFRCDPISEHNRLYWYRQTLGQGPEFLTYFQNEAQLEKSRLLSDRFSAERPKGSFSTLEIQRTEQGDSAMYLCASSFSVNQPQHFGDGTRLSIL.